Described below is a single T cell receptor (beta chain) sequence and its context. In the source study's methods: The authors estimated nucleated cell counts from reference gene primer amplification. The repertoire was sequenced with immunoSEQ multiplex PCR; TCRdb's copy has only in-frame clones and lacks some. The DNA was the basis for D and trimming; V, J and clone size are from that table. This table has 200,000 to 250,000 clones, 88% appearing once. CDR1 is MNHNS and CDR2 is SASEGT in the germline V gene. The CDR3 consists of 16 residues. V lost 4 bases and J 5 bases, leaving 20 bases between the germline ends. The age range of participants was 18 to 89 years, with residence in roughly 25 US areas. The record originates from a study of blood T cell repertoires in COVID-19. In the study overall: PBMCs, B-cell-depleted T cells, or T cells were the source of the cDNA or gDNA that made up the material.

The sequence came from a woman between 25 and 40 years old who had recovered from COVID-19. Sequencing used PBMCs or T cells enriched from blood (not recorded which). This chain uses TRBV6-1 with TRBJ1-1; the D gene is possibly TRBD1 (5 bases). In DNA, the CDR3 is TGTGCCAGCAGTGCCATCGCGGGGAGGGGAGGTACTGAAGCTTTCTTT. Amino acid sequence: CASSAIAGRGGTEAFF.